The entry below gives a single TCR beta chain sequence along with its context. Primers for the PCR totalled 60 Vbeta and 13 Jbeta. TCRdb's copy holds only in-frame clones and misses some; the assay was immunoSEQ multiplex PCR. The sample yields about 160,000 clones, around three quarters seen once. The record originates from a study of cytomegalovirus exposure and HLA in healthy donors. As for the study in general: Of the donors genotyped, 300 to 500 in all, 75% to 85% fell in the Caucasian-associated ancestry cluster.

The CDR3 has 15 residues. Trimming removed 3 bases from V and 3 bases from J, with 11 bases in between. Germline lookup yields CDR1 MNHNS and CDR2 SASEGT. This TCR was recovered from a man aged 40-49 years in good health and CMV-seronegative. This sequence joins TRBV6-1 and TRBJ2-2, with D perhaps matching TRBD2 (6 bases). The sequenced sample consisted of PBMCs. The CDR3 coding sequence is TGTGCCAGCAGTGAGGAGGGGCGCGACACCGGGGAGCTGTTTTTT. Translation: CASSEEGRDTGELFF.